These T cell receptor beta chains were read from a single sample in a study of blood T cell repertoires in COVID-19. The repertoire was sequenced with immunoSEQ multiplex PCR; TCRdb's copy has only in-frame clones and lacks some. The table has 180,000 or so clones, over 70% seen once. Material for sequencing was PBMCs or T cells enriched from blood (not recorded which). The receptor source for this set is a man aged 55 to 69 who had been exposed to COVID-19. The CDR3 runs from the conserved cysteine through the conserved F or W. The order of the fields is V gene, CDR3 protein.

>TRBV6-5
CASSYGGLGSYEQYF
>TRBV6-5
CASWPHGTVYNEQFF
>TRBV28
CASSPSRASEKLFF
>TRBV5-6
CASSGLQNGRSSYNEQFF
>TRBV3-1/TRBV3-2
CASSRRQGGRQETQYF
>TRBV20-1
CSASRLAGEPGELFF
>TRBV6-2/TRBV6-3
CASRPRLGRNPSSTDTQYF
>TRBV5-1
CASSLDRSSYGYTF
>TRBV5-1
CASSLRGQDNEKLFF
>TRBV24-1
CATSDWTDRKGPEKLFF
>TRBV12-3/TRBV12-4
CASRTTGNYGYTF
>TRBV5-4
CASSLVGGMSGNTIYF
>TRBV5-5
CASSLADSEAFF
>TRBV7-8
CASSWGPGTYNEQFF
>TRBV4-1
CASSQGELAGDEQYF
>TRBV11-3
CASSSRGQGYEQYF
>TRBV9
CASSARGTSGSDEQFF
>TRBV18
CASSPPGTGWNTEAFF
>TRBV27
CASSLRGMQGNTIYF
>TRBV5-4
CASSSGGYRDTEAFF
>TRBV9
CATTRHENTGELFF
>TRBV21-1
CASSKERTGGATEAFF
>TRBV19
CASSIRGQGFSNQPQHF
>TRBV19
CASSIMANTEAFF
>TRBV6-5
CASSFGRAIHNEQFF
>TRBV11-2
CASSFSTAGNEQFF
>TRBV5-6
CASSEKTSGNTYNEQFF
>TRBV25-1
CASSEAGQGGGAFF
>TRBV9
CASSRTAGTGTTEAFF
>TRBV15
CATSRKQGSSYNSPLHF
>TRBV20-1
CSASPGHDSPLHF
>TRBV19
CASSMEAGGAKNIQYF
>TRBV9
CASSGSGLMNTEAFF
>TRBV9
CASSVGTSGGPQETQYF
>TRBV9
CASSVGGVSTDTQYF
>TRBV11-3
CASSREQGTSTDTQYF
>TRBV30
CAWTPFLGGRRETQYF
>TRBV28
CAASRLAWYNEQFF
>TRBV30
CAWSVDRAPSSGNTIYF
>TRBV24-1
CATSDPRGRSSTDTQYF
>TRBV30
CAWSRGPLGNQPQHF
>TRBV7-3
CASSLSAGTITDTQYF
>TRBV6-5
CASSWVSGSYNEQFF
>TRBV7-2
CASSLLVGGHNEQFF
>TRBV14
CASSQDGSGNSPLHF
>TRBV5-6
CASSTRRRDSPLHF
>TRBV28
CASSLGRTGGFQETQYF
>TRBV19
CASSISPPPPGPGETQYF
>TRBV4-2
CASSQDSASTDTQYF
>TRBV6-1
CASSEMGRPFYGYTF
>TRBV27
CASSPIPQGAGWGYTF
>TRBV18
CASSPDRGNTEAFF
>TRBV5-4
CASSEPTGIGTEAFF
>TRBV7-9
CASSLPSGPFSGANVLTF
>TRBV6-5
CASRPGTSAEQFF
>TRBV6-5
CASSYSREPRELFF
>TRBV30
CAWSLLQGGGFQHF
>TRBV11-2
CASSLGPTGQGRGLFF
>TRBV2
CASRGTGENNGYTF